The rows below give T cell receptor beta chains drawn from one sample of a study of blood T cell repertoires in COVID-19. This table comes from immunoSEQ multiplex PCR, and its TCRdb copy is limited to in-frame clones, with some not included. In the table there are 350,000 to 500,000 clones, around 90% of which are singletons. Sequenced: peripheral blood. The receptor source for this set is a man between 18 and 35 years old with COVID-19, enrolled during active disease. CDR3s include the opening cysteine and the closing phenylalanine or tryptophan. The D gene is left open where the match is weak. Expanded clones are given a class, and other clones once, few, many or no size at all.

J gene: TRBJ2-2
D gene: .
clone size: .
CDR3 length: 18
V gene: TRBV19
CDR3 protein: CASISFTGTTIHAGELFF
CDR3 DNA: TGTGCCAGTATTTCTTTCACCGGGACAACGATTCACGCCGGGGAGCTGTTTTTT

J gene: TRBJ2-3
D gene: TRBD2
clone size: .
CDR3 length: 15
V gene: TRBV29-1
CDR3 protein: CSVGTSGGTTDTQYF
CDR3 DNA: TGCAGCGTTGGCACTAGCGGGGGGACTACAGATACGCAGTATTTT

J gene: TRBJ2-1
D gene: TRBD2
clone size: .
CDR3 length: 16
V gene: TRBV4-2
CDR3 protein: CASSSLAGDNRVEQFF
CDR3 DNA: TGTGCCAGCAGTTCACTAGCGGGAGACAATAGGGTTGAGCAGTTCTTC

J gene: TRBJ2-7
D gene: .
clone size: .
CDR3 length: 14
V gene: TRBV27
CDR3 protein: CASSLTSRHYEQYF
CDR3 DNA: TGTGCCAGCAGCCTGACTAGTCGGCACTACGAGCAGTACTTC

J gene: TRBJ1-3
D gene: .
clone size: .
CDR3 length: 15
V gene: TRBV11-2
CDR3 protein: CASSSLGRTGNTIYF
CDR3 DNA: TGTGCCAGCAGCTCTCTGGGGAGGACGGGAAACACCATATATTTT

J gene: TRBJ2-1
D gene: .
clone size: .
CDR3 length: 14
V gene: TRBV11-2
CDR3 protein: CASSWGGRVNEQFF
CDR3 DNA: TGTGCCAGCAGCTGGGGGGGCAGGGTCAATGAGCAGTTCTTC

J gene: TRBJ1-4
D gene: TRBD1
clone size: .
CDR3 length: 15
V gene: TRBV7-9
CDR3 protein: CASSMGQGLVEKLFF
CDR3 DNA: TGTGCCAGCAGCATGGGACAGGGGCTTGTTGAAAAACTGTTTTTT

J gene: TRBJ2-3
D gene: TRBD2
clone size: .
CDR3 length: 16
V gene: TRBV5-4
CDR3 protein: CASTPGVAGGGDTQYF
CDR3 DNA: TGTGCCAGCACCCCCGGAGTAGCGGGAGGGGGGGATACGCAGTATTTT

J gene: TRBJ1-2
D gene: .
clone size: .
CDR3 length: 13
V gene: TRBV10-2
CDR3 protein: CASSESRSYGYTF
CDR3 DNA: TGCGCCAGCAGTGAGTCCCGCAGTTATGGCTACACCTTC

J gene: TRBJ2-7
D gene: .
clone size: .
CDR3 length: 14
V gene: TRBV6-5
CDR3 protein: CASSIRRTGYEQYF
CDR3 DNA: TGTGCCAGCAGTATCAGGAGGACGGGTTACGAGCAGTACTTC

J gene: TRBJ2-5
D gene: TRBD1
clone size: .
CDR3 length: 17
V gene: TRBV2
CDR3 protein: CASTPKGGQGISKTQYF
CDR3 DNA: TGTGCCAGCACCCCAAAAGGGGGACAGGGTATTAGTAAGACCCAGTACTTC

J gene: TRBJ2-1
D gene: TRBD1
clone size: .
CDR3 length: 17
V gene: TRBV18
CDR3 protein: CASSPPGTGARGNEQFF
CDR3 DNA: TGTGCCAGCTCACCACCAGGGACAGGGGCCAGGGGGAATGAGCAGTTCTTC

J gene: TRBJ1-2
D gene: .
clone size: .
CDR3 length: 14
V gene: TRBV9
CDR3 protein: CASSPPGENYGYTF
CDR3 DNA: TGTGCCAGCAGCCCTCCGGGGGAGAACTATGGCTACACCTTC

J gene: TRBJ1-6
D gene: .
clone size: once
CDR3 length: 16
V gene: TRBV7-9
CDR3 protein: CASSVKGRSYNSPLHF
CDR3 DNA: TGTGCCAGCAGCGTAAAAGGGAGGTCCTATAATTCACCCCTCCACTTT

J gene: TRBJ2-3
D gene: .
clone size: .
CDR3 length: 13
V gene: TRBV5-1
CDR3 protein: CASSLDRVDTQYF
CDR3 DNA: TGCGCCAGCAGCTTGGACAGGGTGGATACGCAGTATTTT

J gene: TRBJ1-2
D gene: .
clone size: .
CDR3 length: 14
V gene: TRBV6-5
CDR3 protein: CASSSAGTNYGYTF
CDR3 DNA: TGTGCCAGCAGTTCGGCAGGGACTAACTATGGCTACACCTTC

J gene: TRBJ2-1
D gene: .
clone size: .
CDR3 length: 12
V gene: TRBV12-3/TRBV12-4
CDR3 protein: CASTLGVNEQFF
CDR3 DNA: TGTGCCAGCACTCTAGGGGTCAATGAGCAGTTCTTC

J gene: TRBJ1-4
D gene: TRBD1
clone size: .
CDR3 length: 16
V gene: TRBV19
CDR3 protein: CASSIDGRGRREKLFF
CDR3 DNA: TGTGCCAGTAGTATCGATGGCAGGGGGCGTCGAGAAAAACTGTTTTTT

J gene: TRBJ2-3
D gene: TRBD2
clone size: .
CDR3 length: 15
V gene: TRBV9
CDR3 protein: CASSGSGGASDTQYF
CDR3 DNA: TGTGCCAGCAGCGGTAGCGGGGGGGCATCAGATACGCAGTATTTT

J gene: TRBJ2-1
D gene: .
clone size: .
CDR3 length: 19
V gene: TRBV11-2
CDR3 protein: CASSPLRGGVRASYNEQFF
CDR3 DNA: TGTGCCAGCAGCCCACTAAGGGGGGGGGTAAGGGCCTCCTACAATGAGCAGTTCTTC

J gene: TRBJ2-2
D gene: TRBD2
clone size: .
CDR3 length: 17
V gene: TRBV15
CDR3 protein: CATRLGLSGRGTGELFF
CDR3 DNA: TGTGCCACCCGTTTGGGTTTGAGCGGGAGGGGAACCGGGGAGCTGTTTTTT

J gene: TRBJ2-3
D gene: TRBD1
clone size: .
CDR3 length: 16
V gene: TRBV7-8
CDR3 protein: CASSLGRDRGLDTQYF
CDR3 DNA: TGTGCCAGCAGCTTAGGTCGGGACAGGGGGCTAGATACGCAGTATTTT

J gene: TRBJ1-3
D gene: TRBD1
clone size: .
CDR3 length: 17
V gene: TRBV5-8
CDR3 protein: CASSFRTGKVSGNTIYF
CDR3 DNA: TGTGCCAGCAGCTTTAGGACAGGGAAGGTCTCTGGAAACACCATATATTTT

J gene: TRBJ2-1
D gene: TRBD1
clone size: once
CDR3 length: 15
V gene: TRBV10-3
CDR3 protein: CAIMERGQGIYEQFF
CDR3 DNA: TGTGCCATCATGGAAAGGGGACAGGGGATCTATGAGCAGTTCTTC

J gene: TRBJ2-1
D gene: .
clone size: .
CDR3 length: 16
V gene: TRBV7-9
CDR3 protein: CASSGGFEGVRNEQFF
CDR3 DNA: TGTGCCAGCAGCGGGGGGTTTGAAGGAGTTCGGAATGAGCAGTTCTTC

J gene: TRBJ1-2
D gene: TRBD1
clone size: .
CDR3 length: 14
V gene: TRBV15
CDR3 protein: CATSRPTGNYGYTF
CDR3 DNA: TGTGCCACCAGCAGACCGACAGGGAACTATGGCTACACCTTC

J gene: TRBJ2-2
D gene: TRBD2
clone size: .
CDR3 length: 15
V gene: TRBV9
CDR3 protein: CASSVIAGVAGELFF
CDR3 DNA: TGTGCCAGCAGCGTAATAGCGGGAGTGGCCGGGGAGCTGTTTTTT

J gene: TRBJ1-1
D gene: .
clone size: .
CDR3 length: 15
V gene: TRBV6-1
CDR3 protein: CASSENPEMNTEAFF
CDR3 DNA: TGTGCCAGCAGTGAAAACCCGGAGATGAACACTGAAGCTTTCTTT

J gene: TRBJ1-1
D gene: .
clone size: .
CDR3 length: 16
V gene: TRBV24-1
CDR3 protein: CATPFPPGNMNTEAFF
CDR3 DNA: TGTGCCACCCCTTTCCCGCCCGGGAACATGAACACTGAAGCTTTCTTT

J gene: TRBJ2-3
D gene: .
clone size: once
CDR3 length: 16
V gene: TRBV24-1
CDR3 protein: CATSDSDRGLSDTQYF
CDR3 DNA: TGTGCCACCAGTGACTCCGATAGGGGGTTATCGGATACGCAGTATTTT

J gene: TRBJ2-5
D gene: TRBD1
clone size: .
CDR3 length: 15
V gene: TRBV2
CDR3 protein: CASSSGQGVLETQYF
CDR3 DNA: TGTGCCAGCAGTTCGGGACAGGGGGTTTTAGAGACCCAGTACTTC

J gene: TRBJ1-2
D gene: .
clone size: .
CDR3 length: 14
V gene: TRBV4-1
CDR3 protein: CASSQGGLSYGYTF
CDR3 DNA: TGCGCCAGCAGCCAAGGGGGACTTTCTTATGGCTACACCTTC

J gene: TRBJ2-1
D gene: TRBD2
clone size: .
CDR3 length: 17
V gene: TRBV24-1
CDR3 protein: CATSDSGRGGSSKEQFF
CDR3 DNA: TGTGCCACCAGTGATTCCGGCCGAGGCGGGAGTTCAAAGGAGCAGTTCTTC

J gene: TRBJ2-7
D gene: TRBD1
clone size: .
CDR3 length: 14
V gene: TRBV9
CDR3 protein: CASSPRTGGYEQYF
CDR3 DNA: TGTGCCAGCAGCCCCCGGACAGGAGGTTACGAGCAGTACTTC

J gene: TRBJ1-3
D gene: .
clone size: .
CDR3 length: 16
V gene: TRBV5-1
CDR3 protein: CASSLNEAAAGNTIYF
CDR3 DNA: TGCGCCAGCAGCTTGAATGAGGCAGCGGCGGGAAACACCATATATTTT

J gene: TRBJ2-3
D gene: TRBD2
clone size: .
CDR3 length: 14
V gene: TRBV7-9
CDR3 protein: CASSWAGGTDTQYF
CDR3 DNA: TGTGCCAGCAGCTGGGCGGGGGGCACAGATACGCAGTATTTT

J gene: TRBJ1-6
D gene: .
clone size: .
CDR3 length: 15
V gene: TRBV2
CDR3 protein: CASSERKGNNSPLHF
CDR3 DNA: TGTGCCAGCAGTGAAAGGAAGGGGAATAATTCACCCCTCCACTTT